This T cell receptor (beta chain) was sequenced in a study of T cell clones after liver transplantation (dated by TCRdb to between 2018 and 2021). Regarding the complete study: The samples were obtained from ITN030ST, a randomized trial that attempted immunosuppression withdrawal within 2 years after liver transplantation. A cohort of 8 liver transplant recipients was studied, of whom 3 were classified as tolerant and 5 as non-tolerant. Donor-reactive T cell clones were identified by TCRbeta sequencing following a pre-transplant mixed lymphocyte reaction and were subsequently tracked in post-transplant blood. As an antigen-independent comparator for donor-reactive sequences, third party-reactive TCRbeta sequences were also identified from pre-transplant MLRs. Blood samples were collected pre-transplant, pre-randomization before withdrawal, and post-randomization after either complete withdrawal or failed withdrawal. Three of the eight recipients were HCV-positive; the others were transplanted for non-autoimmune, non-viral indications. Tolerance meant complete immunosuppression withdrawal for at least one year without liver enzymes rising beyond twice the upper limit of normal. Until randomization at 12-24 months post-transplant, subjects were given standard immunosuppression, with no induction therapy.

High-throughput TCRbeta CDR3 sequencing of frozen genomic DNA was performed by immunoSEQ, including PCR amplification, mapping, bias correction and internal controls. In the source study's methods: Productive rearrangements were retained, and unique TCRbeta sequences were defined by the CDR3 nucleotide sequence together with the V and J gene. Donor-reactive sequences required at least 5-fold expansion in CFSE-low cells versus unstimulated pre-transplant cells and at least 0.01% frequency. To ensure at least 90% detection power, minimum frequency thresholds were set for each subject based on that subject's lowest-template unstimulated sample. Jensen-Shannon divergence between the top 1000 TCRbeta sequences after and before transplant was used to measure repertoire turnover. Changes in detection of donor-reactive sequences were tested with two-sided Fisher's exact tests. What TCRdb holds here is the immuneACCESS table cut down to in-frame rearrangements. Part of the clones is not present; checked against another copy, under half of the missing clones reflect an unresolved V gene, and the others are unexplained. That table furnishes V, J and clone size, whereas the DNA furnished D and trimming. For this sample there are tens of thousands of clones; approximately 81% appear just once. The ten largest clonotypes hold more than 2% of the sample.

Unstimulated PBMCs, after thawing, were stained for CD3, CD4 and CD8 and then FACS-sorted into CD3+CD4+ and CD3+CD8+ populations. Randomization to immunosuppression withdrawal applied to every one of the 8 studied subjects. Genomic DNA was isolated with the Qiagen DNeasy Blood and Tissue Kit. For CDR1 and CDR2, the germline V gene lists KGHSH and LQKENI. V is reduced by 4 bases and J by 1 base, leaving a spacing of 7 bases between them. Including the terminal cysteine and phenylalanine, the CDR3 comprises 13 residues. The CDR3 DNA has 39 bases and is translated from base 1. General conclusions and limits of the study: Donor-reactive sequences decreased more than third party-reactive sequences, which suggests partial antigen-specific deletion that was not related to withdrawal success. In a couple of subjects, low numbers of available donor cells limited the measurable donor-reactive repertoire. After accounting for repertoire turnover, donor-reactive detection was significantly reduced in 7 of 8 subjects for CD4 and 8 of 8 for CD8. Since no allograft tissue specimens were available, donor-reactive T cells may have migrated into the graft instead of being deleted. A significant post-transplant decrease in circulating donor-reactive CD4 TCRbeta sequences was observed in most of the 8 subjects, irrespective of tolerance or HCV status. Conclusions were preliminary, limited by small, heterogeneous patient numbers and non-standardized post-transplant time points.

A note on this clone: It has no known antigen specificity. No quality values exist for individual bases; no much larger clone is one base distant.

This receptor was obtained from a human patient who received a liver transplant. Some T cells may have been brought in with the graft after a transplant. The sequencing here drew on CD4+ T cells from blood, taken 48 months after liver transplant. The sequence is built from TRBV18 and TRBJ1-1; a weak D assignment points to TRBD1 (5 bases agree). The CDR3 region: CASSLDRNTEAFF. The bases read TGTGCCAGCTCACTCGACAGGAACACTGAAGCTTTCTTT. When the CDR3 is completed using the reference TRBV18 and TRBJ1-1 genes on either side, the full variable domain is NAGVMQNPRHLVRRRGQEARLRCSPMKGHSHVYWYRQLPEEGLKFMVYLQKENIIDESGMPKERFSAEFPKEGPSILRIQQVVRGDSAAYFCASSLDRNTEAFFGQGTRLTVV.